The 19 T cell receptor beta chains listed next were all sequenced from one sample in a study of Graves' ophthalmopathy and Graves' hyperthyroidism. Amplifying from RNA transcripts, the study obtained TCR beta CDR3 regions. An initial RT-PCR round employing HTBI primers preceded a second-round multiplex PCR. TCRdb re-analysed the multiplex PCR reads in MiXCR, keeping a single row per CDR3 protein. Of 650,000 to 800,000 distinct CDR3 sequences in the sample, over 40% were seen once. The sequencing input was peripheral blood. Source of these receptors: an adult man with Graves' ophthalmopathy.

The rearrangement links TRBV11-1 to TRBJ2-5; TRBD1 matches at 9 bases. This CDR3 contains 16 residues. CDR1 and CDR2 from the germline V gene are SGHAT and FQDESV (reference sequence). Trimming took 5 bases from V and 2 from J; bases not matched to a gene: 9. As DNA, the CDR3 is TGTGCCAGCAGCACGACGGACAGGGGACCTCAAGAGACCCAGTACTTC. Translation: CASSTTDRGPQETQYF.

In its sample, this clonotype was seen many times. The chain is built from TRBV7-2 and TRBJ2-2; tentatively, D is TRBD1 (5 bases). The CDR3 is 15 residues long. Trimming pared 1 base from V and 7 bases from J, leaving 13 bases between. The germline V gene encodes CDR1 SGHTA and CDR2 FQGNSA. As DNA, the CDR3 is TGTGCCAGCAGCTTAGTTTCAGGGCTAAACGGGGAGCTGTTTTTT. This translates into CASSLVSGLNGELFF.

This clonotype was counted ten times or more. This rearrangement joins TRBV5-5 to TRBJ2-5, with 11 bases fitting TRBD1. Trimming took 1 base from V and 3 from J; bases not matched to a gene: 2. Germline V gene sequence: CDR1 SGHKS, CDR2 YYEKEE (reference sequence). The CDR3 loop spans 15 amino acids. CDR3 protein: CASSLWGQGEETQYF. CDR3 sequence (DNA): TGTGCCAGCAGCTTGTGGGGACAGGGGGAAGAGACCCAGTACTTC.

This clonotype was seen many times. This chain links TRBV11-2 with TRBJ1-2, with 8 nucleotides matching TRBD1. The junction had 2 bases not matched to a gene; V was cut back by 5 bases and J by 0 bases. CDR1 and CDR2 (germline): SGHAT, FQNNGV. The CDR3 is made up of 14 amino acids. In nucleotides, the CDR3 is TGTGCCAGCAGCCAGGACAGGGCTAACTATGGCTACACCTTC. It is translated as CASSQDRANYGYTF.

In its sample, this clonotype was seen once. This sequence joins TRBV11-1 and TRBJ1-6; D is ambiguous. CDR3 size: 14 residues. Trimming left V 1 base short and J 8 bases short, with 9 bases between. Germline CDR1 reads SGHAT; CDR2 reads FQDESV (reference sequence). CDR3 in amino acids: CASSLGRSYSPLHF. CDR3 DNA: TGTGCCAGCAGCTTAGGGAGATCATATTCACCCCTCCACTTT.

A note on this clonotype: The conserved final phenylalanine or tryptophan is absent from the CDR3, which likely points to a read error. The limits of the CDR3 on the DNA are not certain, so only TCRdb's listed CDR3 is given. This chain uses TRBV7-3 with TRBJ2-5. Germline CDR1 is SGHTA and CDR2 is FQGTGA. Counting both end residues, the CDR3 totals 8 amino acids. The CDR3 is CASSPQTS.

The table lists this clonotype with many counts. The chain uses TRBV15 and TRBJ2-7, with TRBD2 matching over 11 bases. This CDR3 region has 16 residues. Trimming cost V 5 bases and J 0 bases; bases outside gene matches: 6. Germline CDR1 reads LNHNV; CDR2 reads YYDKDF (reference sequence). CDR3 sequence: CATSGGLAETSYEQYF. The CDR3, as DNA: TGTGCCACCAGCGGGGGACTAGCGGAAACCTCCTACGAGCAGTACTTC. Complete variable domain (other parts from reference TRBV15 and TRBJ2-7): DAMVIQNPRYQVTQFGKPVTLSCSQTLNHNVMYWYQQKSSQAPKLLFHYYDKDFNNEADTPDNFQSRRPNTSFCFLDIRSPGLGDTAMYLCATSGGLAETSYEQYFGPGTRLTVT.

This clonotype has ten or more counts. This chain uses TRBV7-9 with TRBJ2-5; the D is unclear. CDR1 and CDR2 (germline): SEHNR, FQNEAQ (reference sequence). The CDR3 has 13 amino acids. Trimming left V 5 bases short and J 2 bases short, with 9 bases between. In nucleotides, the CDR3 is TGTGCCAGCAGCCCCTTGGGGCAAGAGACCCAGTACTTC. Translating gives CASSPLGQETQYF.

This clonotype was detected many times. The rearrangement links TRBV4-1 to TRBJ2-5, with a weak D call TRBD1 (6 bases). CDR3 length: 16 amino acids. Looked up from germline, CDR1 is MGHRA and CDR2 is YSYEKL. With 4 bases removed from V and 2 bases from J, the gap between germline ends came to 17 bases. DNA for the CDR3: TGCGCCAGCAGCCGGCAACAGGGTTGGGCACAAGAGACCCAGTACTTC. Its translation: CASSRQQGWAQETQYF.

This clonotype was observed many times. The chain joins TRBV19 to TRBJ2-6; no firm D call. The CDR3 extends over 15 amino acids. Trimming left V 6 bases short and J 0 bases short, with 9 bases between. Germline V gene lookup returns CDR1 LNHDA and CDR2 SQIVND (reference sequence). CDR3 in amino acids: CASRTQSSGANVLTF. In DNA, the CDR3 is TGTGCCAGTAGGACACAGAGCTCTGGGGCCAACGTCCTGACTTTC.

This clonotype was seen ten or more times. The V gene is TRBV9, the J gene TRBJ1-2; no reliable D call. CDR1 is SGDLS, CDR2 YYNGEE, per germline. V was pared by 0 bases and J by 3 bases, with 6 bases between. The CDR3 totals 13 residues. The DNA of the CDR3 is TGTGCCAGCAGCGTAGACAGTCACTATGGCTACACCTTC. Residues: CASSVDSHYGYTF.

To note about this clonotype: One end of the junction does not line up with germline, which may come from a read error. Written as DNA, the CDR3 is TGTGCCAGCAGTGAATATAGGGGCCCGTACGAGCAGTACTTC. Translation gives CASSEYRGPYEQYF. This chain links TRBV10-3 with TRBJ2-7, with D possibly matching TRBD1 (5 bases). CDR1 ENHRY and CDR2 SYGVKD come from the germline V gene. This CDR3 has 14 residues.

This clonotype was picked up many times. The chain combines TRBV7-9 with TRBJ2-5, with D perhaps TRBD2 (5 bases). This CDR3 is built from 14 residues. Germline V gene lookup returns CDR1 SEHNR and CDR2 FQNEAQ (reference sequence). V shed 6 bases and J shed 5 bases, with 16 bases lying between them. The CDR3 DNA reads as TGTGCCAGCAGAAGCGGTCTAGTTCGGGAGACCCAGTACTTC. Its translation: CASRSGLVRETQYF.

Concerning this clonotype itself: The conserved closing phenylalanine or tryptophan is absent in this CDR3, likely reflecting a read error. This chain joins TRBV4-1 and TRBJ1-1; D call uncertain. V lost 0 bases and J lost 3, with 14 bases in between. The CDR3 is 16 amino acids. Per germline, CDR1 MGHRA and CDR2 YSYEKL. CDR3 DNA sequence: TGCGCCAGCAGCCAAGATCGGGGTCTTGGCTACACTGAAGCTTTCTGT. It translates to CASSQDRGLGYTEAFC.

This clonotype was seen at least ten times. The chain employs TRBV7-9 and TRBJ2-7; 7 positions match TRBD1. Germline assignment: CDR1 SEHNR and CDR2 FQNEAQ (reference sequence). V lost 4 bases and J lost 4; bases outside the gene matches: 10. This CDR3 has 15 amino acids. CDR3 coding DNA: TGTGCCAGCAGCTCAACAGGACAGGCCGCTTACGAGCAGTACTTC. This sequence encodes CASSSTGQAAYEQYF.

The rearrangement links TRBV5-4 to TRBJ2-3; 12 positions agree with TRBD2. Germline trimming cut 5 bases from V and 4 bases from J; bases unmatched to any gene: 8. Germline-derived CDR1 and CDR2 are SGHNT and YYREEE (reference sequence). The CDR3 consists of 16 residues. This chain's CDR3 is CASSLAGGLRADTQYF. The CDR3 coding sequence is TGTGCCAGCAGTCTAGCGGGGGGGCTAAGAGCAGATACGCAGTATTTT.

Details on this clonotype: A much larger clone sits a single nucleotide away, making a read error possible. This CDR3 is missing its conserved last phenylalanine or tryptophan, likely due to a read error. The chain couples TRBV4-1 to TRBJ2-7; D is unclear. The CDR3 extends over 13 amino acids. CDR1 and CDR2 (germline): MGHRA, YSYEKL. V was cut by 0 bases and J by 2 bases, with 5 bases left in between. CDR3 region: CASSQEATYEQYC. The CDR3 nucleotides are TGCGCCAGCAGCCAAGAAGCCACCTACGAGCAGTACTGC.

CDR3 loop: CASSASFFTGELFF. The CDR3 coding sequence is TGTGCCAGCAGTGCTAGTTTCTTCACCGGGGAGCTGTTTTTT. This chain joins TRBV25-1 and TRBJ2-2; D remains ambiguous. The CDR3 runs to 14 residues. Trimming cost V 4 bases and J 4 bases, with 10 bases left between them. Per the germline V gene, CDR1 is MGHDK and CDR2 is SYGVNS.

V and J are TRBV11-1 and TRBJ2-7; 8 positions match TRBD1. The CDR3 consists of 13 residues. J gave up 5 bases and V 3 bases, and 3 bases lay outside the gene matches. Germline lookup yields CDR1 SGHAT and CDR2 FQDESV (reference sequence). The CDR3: CASSLQGADEQYF. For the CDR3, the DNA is TGTGCCAGCAGCTTGCAGGGGGCGGACGAGCAGTACTTC. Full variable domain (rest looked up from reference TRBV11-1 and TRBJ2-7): EAEVAQSPRYKITEKSQAVAFWCDPISGHATLYWYRQILGQGPELLVQFQDESVVDDSQLPKDRFSAERLKGVDSTLKIQPAELGDSAMYLCASSLQGADEQYFGPGTRLTVT.